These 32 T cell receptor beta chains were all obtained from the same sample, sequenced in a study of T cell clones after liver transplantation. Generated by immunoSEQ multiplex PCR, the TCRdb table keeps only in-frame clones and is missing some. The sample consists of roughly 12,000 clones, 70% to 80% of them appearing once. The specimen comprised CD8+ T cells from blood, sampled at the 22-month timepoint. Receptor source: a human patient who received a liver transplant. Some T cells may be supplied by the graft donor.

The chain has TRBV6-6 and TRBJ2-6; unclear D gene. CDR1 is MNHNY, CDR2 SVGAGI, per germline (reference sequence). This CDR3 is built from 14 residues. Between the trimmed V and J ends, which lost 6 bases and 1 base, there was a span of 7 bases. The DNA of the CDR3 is TGTGCCAGCAGCTTCGGATCTGGGGCCAACGTCCTGACTTTC. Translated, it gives CASSFGSGANVLTF.

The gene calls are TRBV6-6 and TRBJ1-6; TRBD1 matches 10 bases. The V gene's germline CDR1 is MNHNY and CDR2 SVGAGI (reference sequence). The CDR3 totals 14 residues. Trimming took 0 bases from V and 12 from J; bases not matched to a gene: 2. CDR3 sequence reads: CASSYSGTGEPLHF. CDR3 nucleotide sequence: TGTGCCAGCAGTTACTCCGGGACAGGGGAACCCCTCCACTTT.

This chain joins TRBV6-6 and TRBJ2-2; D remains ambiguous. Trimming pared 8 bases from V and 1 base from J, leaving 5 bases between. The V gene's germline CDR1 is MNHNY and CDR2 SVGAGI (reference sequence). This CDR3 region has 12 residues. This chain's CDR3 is CASGENTGELFF. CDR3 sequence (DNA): TGTGCCAGCGGGGAGAACACCGGGGAGCTGTTTTTT.

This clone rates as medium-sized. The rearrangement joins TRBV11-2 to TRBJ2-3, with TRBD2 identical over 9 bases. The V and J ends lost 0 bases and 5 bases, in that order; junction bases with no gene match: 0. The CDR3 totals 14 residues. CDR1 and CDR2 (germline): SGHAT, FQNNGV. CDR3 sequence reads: CASSLELAGDTQYF. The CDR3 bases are TGTGCCAGCAGCTTAGAACTAGCGGGAGATACGCAGTATTTT.

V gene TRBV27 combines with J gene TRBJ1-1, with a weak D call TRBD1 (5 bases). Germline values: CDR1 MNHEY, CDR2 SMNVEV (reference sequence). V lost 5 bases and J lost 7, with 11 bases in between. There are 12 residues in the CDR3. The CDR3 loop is CASSRAGFEAFF. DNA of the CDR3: TGTGCCAGCAGTCGGGCAGGGTTTGAAGCTTTCTTT.

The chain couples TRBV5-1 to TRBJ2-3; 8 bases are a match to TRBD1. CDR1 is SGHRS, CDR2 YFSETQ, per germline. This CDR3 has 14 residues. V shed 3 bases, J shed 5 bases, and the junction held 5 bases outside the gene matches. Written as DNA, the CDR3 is TGCGCCAGCAGCTGGACAGGGTTAAGAGATACGCAGTATTTT. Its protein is CASSWTGLRDTQYF.

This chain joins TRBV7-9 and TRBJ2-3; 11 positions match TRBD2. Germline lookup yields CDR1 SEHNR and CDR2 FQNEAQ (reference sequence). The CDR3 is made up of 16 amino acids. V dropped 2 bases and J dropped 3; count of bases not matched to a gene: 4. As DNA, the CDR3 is TGTGCCAGCAGCTTAATCTTAGCGGGGGGGACAGATACGCAGTATTTT. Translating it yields CASSLILAGGTDTQYF. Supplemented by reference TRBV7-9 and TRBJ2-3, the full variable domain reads DTGVSQNPRHKITKRGQNVTFRCDPISEHNRLYWYRQTLGQGPEFLTYFQNEAQLEKSRLLSDRFSAERPKGSFSTLEIQRTEQGDSAMYLCASSLILAGGTDTQYFGPGTRLTVL.

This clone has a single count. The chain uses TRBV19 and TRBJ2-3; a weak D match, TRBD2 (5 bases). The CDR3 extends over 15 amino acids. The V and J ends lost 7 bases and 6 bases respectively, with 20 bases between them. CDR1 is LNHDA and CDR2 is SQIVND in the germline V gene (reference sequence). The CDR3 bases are TGTGCCAGTACTCCCGGGGAAGGGATGGCGGATACGCAGTATTTT. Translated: CASTPGEGMADTQYF.

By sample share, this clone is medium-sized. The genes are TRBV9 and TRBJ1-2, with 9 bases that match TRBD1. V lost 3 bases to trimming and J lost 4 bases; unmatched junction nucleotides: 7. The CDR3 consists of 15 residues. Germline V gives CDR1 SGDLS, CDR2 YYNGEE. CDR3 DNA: TGTGCCAGCAGCGCTCGACAGGGGGGGAGCTATGGCTACACCTTC. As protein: CASSARQGGSYGYTF.

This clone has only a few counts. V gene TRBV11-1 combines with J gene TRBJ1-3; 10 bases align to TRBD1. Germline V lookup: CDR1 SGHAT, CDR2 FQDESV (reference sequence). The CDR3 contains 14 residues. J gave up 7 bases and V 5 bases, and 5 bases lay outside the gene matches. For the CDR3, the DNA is TGTGCCAGCAGCACGGGACAGGGGATGAACACCATATATTTT. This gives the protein CASSTGQGMNTIYF.

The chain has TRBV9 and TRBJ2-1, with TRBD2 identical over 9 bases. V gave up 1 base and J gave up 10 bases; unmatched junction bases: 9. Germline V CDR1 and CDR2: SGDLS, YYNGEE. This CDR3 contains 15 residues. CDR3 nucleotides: TGTGCCAGCAGCGTACGGCGGGAGGGGGTCGGGGAGCAGTTCTTC. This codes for CASSVRREGVGEQFF.

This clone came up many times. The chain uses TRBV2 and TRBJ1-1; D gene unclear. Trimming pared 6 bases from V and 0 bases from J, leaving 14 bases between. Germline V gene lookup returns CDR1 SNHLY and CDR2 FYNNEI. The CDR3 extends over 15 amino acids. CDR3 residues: CASSSSTEMNTEAFF. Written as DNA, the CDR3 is TGTGCCAGCAGCTCCTCGACGGAAATGAACACTGAAGCTTTCTTT. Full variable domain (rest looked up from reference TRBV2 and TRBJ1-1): EPEVTQTPSHQVTQMGQEVILRCVPISNHLYFYWYRQILGQKVEFLVSFYNNEISEKSEIFDDQFSVERPDGSNFTLKIRSTKLEDSAMYFCASSSSTEMNTEAFFGQGTRLTVV.

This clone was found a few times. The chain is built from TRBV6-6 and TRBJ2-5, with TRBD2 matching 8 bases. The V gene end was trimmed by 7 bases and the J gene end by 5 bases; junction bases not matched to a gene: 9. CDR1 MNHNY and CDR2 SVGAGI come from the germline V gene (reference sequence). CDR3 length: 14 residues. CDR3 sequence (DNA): TGTGCCAGCACCGGGACTAGTTCATTGGAGACCCAGTACTTC. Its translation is CASTGTSSLETQYF.

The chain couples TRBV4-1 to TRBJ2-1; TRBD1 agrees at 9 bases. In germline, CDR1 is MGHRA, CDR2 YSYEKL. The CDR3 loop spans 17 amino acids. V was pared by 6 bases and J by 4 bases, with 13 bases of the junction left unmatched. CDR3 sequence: CASRLTPSGTGYNEQFF. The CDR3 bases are TGCGCCAGCAGACTTACTCCTTCCGGGACAGGGTACAATGAGCAGTTCTTC.

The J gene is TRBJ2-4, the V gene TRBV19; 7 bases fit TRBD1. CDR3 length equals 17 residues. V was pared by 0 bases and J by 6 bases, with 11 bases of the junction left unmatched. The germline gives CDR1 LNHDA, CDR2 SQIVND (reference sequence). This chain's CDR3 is CASSIDHAGGPRNIQYF. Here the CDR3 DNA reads TGTGCCAGTAGTATAGATCACGCAGGGGGTCCCCGAAACATTCAGTACTTC. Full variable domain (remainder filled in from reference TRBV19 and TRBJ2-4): DGGITQSPKYLFRKEGQNVTLSCEQNLNHDAMYWYRQDPGQGLRLIYYSQIVNDFQKGDIAEGYSVSREKKESFPLTVTSAQKNPTAFYLCASSIDHAGGPRNIQYFGAGTRLSVL.

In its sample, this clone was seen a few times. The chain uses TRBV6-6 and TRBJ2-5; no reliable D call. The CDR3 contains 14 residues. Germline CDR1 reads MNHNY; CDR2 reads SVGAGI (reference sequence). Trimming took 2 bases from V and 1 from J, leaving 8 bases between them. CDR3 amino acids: CASSYGDIQETQYF. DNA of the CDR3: TGTGCCAGCAGTTACGGGGATATCCAAGAGACCCAGTACTTC.

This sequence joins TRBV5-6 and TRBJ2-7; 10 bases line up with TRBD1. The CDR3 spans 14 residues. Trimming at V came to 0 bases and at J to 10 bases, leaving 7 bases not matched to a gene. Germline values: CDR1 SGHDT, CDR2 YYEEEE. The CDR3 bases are TGTGCCAGCAGCTTGGGGGAGACAGGGGGCGTTCAGTACTTC. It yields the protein CASSLGETGGVQYF.

As DNA, the CDR3 is TGCGCCAGCGGACAGGTCTACTCAGGAAATGAGCAGTTCTTC. Amino acids: CASGQVYSGNEQFF. The chain couples TRBV10-2 to TRBJ2-1, with 7 bases lining up with TRBD1. V shed 8 bases and J 7 bases; nucleotides not matched to a gene: 11. Germline V CDR1 and CDR2: WSHSY, SAAADI. The CDR3 is 14 amino acids.

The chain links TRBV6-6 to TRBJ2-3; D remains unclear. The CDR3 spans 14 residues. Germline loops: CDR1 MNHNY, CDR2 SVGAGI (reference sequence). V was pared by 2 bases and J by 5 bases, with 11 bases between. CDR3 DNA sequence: TGTGCCAGCAGTTACCGTGCCGTGGGAGATACGCAGTATTTT. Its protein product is CASSYRAVGDTQYF.

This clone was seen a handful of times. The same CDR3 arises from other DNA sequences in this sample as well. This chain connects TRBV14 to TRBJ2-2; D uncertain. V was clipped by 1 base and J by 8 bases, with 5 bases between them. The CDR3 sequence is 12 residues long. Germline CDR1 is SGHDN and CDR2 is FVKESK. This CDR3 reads CASSQGRGELFF. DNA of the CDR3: TGTGCCAGCAGCCAAGGTAGAGGGGAGCTGTTTTTT. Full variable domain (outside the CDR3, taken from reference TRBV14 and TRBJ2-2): EAGVTQFPSHSVIEKGQTVTLRCDPISGHDNLYWYRRVMGKEIKFLLHFVKESKQDESGMPNNRFLAERTGGTYSTLKVQPAELEDSGVYFCASSQGRGELFFGEGSRLTVL.

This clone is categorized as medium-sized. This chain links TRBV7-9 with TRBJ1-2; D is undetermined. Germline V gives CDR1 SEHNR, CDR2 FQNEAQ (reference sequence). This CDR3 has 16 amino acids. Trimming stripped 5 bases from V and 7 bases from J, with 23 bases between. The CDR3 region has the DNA TGTGCCAGCAGCCCCCGGAGTATGATAAGGGAGAGTGGCTACACCTTC. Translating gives CASSPRSMIRESGYTF.

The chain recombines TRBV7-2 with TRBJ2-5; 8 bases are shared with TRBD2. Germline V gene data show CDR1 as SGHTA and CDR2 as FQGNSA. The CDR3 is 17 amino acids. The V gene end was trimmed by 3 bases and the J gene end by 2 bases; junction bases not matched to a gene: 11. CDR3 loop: CASSFGLAGTAQETQYF. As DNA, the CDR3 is TGTGCCAGCAGCTTTGGCCTAGCGGGTACAGCACAAGAGACCCAGTACTTC.

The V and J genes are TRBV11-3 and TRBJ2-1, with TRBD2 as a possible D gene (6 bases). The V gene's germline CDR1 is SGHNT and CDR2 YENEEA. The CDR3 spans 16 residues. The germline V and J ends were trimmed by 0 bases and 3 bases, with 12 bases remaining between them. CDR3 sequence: CASSLDSRGVYNEQFF. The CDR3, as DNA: TGTGCCAGCAGCTTAGATTCCCGCGGGGTCTACAATGAGCAGTTCTTC.

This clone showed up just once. The CDR3 nucleotides are TGCGCCAGCAGCCAAGGCTTTGGCGGGGGGGCCTTCTCCTACAATGAGCAGTTCTTC. It encodes CASSQGFGGGAFSYNEQFF. The chain has TRBV4-3 and TRBJ2-1; 9 bases are shared with TRBD2. Trimming at V came to 1 base and at J to 0 bases, leaving 10 bases not matched to a gene. The CDR3 consists of 19 residues. CDR1 and CDR2 (germline): LGHNA, YSLEER.

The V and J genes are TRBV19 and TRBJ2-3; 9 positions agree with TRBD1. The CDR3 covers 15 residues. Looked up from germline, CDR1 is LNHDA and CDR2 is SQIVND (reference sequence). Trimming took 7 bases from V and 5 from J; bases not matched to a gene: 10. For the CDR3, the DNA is TGTGCCAGTACCCTCGGGGACAGGGCTGGAGATACGCAGTATTTT. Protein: CASTLGDRAGDTQYF.

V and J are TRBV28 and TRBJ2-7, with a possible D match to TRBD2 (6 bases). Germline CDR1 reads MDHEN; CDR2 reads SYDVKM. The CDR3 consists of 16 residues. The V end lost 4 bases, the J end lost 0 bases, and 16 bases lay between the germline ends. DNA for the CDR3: TGTGCCAGCAGTTCAACACTGAGCGGGTTCTCCTACGAGCAGTACTTC. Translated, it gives CASSSTLSGFSYEQYF.

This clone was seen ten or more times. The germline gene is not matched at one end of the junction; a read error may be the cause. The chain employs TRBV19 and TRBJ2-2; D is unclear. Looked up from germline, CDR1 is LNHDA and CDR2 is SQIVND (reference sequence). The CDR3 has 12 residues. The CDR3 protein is CASRIETGELFF. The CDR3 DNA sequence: TGTGCCAGTAGAATAGAAACCGGGGAGCTGTTTTTT.

Written as DNA, the CDR3 is TGTGCCAGCAGTTCCCACCCACAGGGGAAATACGAGCAGTACTTC. Amino acids: CASSSHPQGKYEQYF. V is TRBV27 and J is TRBJ2-7; 7 nucleotides match TRBD1. The CDR3 extends over 15 amino acids. CDR1 is MNHEY and CDR2 is SMNVEV in the germline V gene (reference sequence). With V trimmed by 4 bases and J by 4 bases, 10 bases remained unmatched.

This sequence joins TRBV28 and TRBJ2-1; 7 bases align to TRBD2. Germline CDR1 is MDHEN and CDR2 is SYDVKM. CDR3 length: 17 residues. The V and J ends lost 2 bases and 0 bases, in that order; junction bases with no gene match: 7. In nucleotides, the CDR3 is TGTGCCAGCAGTTTAGAGGTCGGCGGGAGCTCCTACAATGAGCAGTTCTTC. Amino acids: CASSLEVGGSSYNEQFF.

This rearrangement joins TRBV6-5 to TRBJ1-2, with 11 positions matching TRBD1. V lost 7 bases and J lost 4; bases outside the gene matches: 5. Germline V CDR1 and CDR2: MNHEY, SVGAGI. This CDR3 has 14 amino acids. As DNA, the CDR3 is TGTGCCAGCAAACCGGGACAGGGGGGCTATGGCTACACCTTC. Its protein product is CASKPGQGGYGYTF.

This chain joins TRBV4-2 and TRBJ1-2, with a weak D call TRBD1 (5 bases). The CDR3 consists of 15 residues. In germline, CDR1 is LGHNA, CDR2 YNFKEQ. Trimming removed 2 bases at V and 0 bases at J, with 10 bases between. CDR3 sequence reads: CASSQLLQANYGYTF. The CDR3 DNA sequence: TGTGCCAGCAGCCAACTTTTACAGGCTAACTATGGCTACACCTTC.

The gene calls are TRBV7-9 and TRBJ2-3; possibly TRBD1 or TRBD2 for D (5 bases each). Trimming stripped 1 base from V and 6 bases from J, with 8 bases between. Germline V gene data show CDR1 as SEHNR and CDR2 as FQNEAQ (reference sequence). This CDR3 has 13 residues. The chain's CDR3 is CASSLVWGDTQYF. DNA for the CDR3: TGTGCCAGCAGCTTAGTCTGGGGGGATACGCAGTATTTT.